This entry lists 8 T cell receptor beta chains sequenced from one sample in a study of blood T cells in healthy people across ages. A second PCR, run for about 6 to 12 cycles, used a sample-barcoded 5' primer plus a J-beta primer mix. Via MiXCR, TCRdb re-called the 5' RACE reads, giving one row per CDR3 protein. Of around 600,000 distinct CDR3 sequences in the sample, less than 60% were seen once. The sequencing input was blood. Receptors originate from a man aged 80 or over in good health.

The DNA of the CDR3 is TGCGCCAGCAGCCAGGGGACTAGCGGGCTCGAGCAGTACTTC. Residues: CASSQGTSGLEQYF. This chain connects TRBV5-1 to TRBJ2-5; the match to TRBD2 covers 12 bases. Near its end, the DNA agrees better with TRBJ2-7, so the J call may be wrong. The length of the CDR3 is 14 residues. Germline-derived CDR1 and CDR2 are SGHRS and YFSETQ.

This clonotype was recorded a few times. The chain combines TRBV6-5 with TRBJ1-1; 11 nucleotides align to TRBD1. The germline CDR1 and CDR2 sequences are MNHEY and SVGAGI. The CDR3 covers 14 residues. J was trimmed by 7 bases and V by 3 bases; bases with no gene match: 4. CDR3 sequence: CASSYWGTGGEAFF. The DNA of the CDR3 is TGTGCCAGCAGTTATTGGGGGACAGGGGGTGAAGCTTTCTTT.

This clonotype was detected a few times. The chain combines TRBV7-2 with TRBJ1-2, with no clear D. In germline, CDR1 is SGHTA, CDR2 FQGNSA. The ends were cut back, 1 base at V and 4 bases at J, with 13 bases in the middle. CDR3 length equals 15 residues. The CDR3 coding sequence is TGTGCCAGCAGCTTAGACGGATTAGGGCCCTATGGCTACACCTTC. It translates to CASSLDGLGPYGYTF.

The genes are TRBV20-1 and TRBJ2-5; 16 bases are shared with TRBD2. V lost 3 bases to trimming and J lost 5 bases; unmatched junction nucleotides: 18. Germline CDR1 DFQATT, CDR2 SNEGSKA (reference sequence). The CDR3 runs to 20 residues. In nucleotides, the CDR3 is TGCAGTGCTAGTTCAGGGCCCGGGACTAGCGGGAGGGCCGTTAGGGAGACCCAGTACTTC. Translation gives CSASSGPGTSGRAVRETQYF.

V and J are TRBV20-1 and TRBJ2-6, with D uncertain. There are 13 residues in the CDR3. Deletions cut 6 bases from V and 0 bases from J, with 6 bases between. Germline V CDR1 and CDR2: DFQATT, SNEGSKA (reference sequence). The CDR3 DNA sequence: TGCAGTGCATCGATCTCTGGGGCCAACGTCCTGACTTTC. This translates into CSASISGANVLTF.

This clonotype was seen repeatedly, ten times or more. This may arise from a read error, as a much more abundant clone is one base away. This chain joins TRBV7-9 and TRBJ2-5; weak D call: TRBD2 (5 bases). Germline CDR1 and CDR2: SEHNR and FQNEAQ (reference sequence). With 1 base removed from V and 11 bases from J, the gap between germline ends came to 14 bases. The CDR3 length is 13 residues. CDR3 loop: CASSLGTSREQYF. CDR3 nucleotides: TGTGCCAGCAGCTTAGGTACCTCAAGGGAGCAGTACTTC.

This clonotype was found a few times. The chain links TRBV28 to TRBJ1-2; TRBD1 aligns across 7 bases. After removal of 6 bases from V and 6 bases from J, the junction contained 10 bases not matched to a gene. The CDR3 is 14 residues long. CDR1 is MDHEN, CDR2 SYDVKM, per germline. The CDR3 loop is CASRPSGTVDGYTF. As DNA, the CDR3 is TGTGCCAGCAGACCATCCGGGACAGTCGATGGCTACACCTTC.

This clonotype was recorded a few times. The chain has TRBV21-1 and TRBJ2-7. TRBV21-1 is a pseudogene. The length of the CDR3 is 14 residues. The CDR3 DNA sequence: TGTGCCAGCGGCAAATTTGGATTCTCCTACGAGCAGTACTTC. The encoded protein is CASGKFGFSYEQYF.